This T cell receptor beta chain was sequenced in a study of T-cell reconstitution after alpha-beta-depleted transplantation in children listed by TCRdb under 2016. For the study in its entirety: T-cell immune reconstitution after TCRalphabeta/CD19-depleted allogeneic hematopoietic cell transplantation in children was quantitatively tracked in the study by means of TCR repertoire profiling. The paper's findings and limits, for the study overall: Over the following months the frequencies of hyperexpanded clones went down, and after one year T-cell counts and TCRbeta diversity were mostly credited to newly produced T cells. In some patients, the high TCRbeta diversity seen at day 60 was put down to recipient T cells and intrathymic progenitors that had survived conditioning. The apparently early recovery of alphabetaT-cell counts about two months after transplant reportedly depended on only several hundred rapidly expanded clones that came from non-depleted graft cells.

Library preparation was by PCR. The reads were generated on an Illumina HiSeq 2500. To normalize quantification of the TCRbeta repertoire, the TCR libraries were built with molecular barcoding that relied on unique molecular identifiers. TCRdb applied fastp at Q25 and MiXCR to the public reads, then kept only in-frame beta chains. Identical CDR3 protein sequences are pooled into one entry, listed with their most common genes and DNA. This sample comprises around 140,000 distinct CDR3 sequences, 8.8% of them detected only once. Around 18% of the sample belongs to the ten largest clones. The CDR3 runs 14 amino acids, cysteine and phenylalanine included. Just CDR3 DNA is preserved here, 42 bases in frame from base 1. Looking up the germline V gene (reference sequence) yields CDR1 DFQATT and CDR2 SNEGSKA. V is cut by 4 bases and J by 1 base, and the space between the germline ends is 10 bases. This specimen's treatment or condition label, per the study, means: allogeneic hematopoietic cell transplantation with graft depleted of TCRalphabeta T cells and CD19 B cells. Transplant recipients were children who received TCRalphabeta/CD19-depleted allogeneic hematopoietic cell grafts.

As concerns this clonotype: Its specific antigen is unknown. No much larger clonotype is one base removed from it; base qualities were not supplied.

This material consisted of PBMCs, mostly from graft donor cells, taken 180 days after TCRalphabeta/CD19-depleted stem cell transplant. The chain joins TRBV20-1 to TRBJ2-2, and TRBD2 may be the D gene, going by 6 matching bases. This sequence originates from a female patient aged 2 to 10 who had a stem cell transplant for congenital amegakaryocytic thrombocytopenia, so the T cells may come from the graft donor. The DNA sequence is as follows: TGCAGTGCTAAATGGCGGGGGAACACCGGGGAGCTGTTTTTT. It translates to CSAKWRGNTGELFF.